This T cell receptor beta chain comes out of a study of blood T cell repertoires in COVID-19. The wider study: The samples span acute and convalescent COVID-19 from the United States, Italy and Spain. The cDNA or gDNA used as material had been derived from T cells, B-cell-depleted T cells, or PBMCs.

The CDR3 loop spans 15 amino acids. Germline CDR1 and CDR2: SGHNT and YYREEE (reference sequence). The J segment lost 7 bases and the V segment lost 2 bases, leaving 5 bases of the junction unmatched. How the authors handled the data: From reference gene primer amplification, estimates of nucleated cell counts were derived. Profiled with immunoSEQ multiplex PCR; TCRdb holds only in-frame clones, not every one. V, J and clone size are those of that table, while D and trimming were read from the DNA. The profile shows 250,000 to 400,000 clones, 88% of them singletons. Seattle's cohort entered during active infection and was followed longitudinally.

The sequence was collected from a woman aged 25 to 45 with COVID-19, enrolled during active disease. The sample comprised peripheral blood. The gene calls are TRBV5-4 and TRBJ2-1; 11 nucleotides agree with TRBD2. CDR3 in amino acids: CASSLKTSGTNEQFF. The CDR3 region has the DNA TGTGCCAGCAGCTTAAAGACTAGCGGGACGAATGAGCAGTTCTTC.